The 8 T cell receptor beta chains listed next were all sequenced from one sample in a study of blood T cells in healthy people across ages. Alongside a J-beta primer mix, a sample-barcoded 5' primer served in a second PCR lasting roughly 6 to 11 cycles. TCRdb called the 5' RACE reads again in MiXCR, with one record for every CDR3 protein. The sample yields about 2 million distinct CDR3 sequences, around 48% seen once. The sample taken for sequencing was blood. The origin of the receptors is a woman aged 35 to 49 in good health.

This clonotype was seen a handful of times. The chain recombines TRBV6-2 or TRBV6-3 with TRBJ2-7; 7 nucleotides match TRBD2. The V gene end was trimmed by 5 bases and the J gene end by 2 bases; junction bases not matched to a gene: 9. The CDR3 runs 15 residues. Looked up from germline, CDR1 is MNHEY and CDR2 is SVGEGT. The CDR3 DNA sequence: TGTGCCAGCAGTCATAGCGGGTTTACGACCTACGAGCAGTACTTC. It codes for CASSHSGFTTYEQYF.

The genes are TRBV20-1 and TRBJ2-7, with D perhaps assigned TRBD1 or TRBD2 (5 bases each). This CDR3 comprises 18 residues. CDR1 and CDR2 from the germline V gene are DFQATT and SNEGSKA (reference sequence). Trimming removed 3 bases at V and 7 bases at J, with 31 bases between. For the CDR3, the DNA is TGCAGTGCTAGGGAACGTGTGGCCGGGACCCCGAAGCATGGTGAGCAGTACTTC. Protein: CSARERVAGTPKHGEQYF.

The rearrangement uses TRBV6-5 and TRBJ2-5, with a possible D match to TRBD2 (6 bases). The V end lost 1 base, the J end lost 2 bases, and 14 bases lay between the germline ends. CDR3 length: 16 amino acids. Germline assignment: CDR1 MNHEY and CDR2 SVGAGI. CDR3 in amino acids: CASSYFGGAEQETQYF. The CDR3 nucleotides read TGTGCCAGCAGTTACTTCGGAGGGGCGGAACAAGAGACCCAGTACTTC.

The genes are TRBV6-2 or TRBV6-3 and TRBJ1-5, with D uncertain. V lost 6 bases to trimming and J lost 4 bases, with 4 bases between them. Germline V gene lookup returns CDR1 MNHEY and CDR2 SVGEGT. CDR3 size: 11 residues. The CDR3 bases are TGTGCCAGCAGGGTGAATCAGCCCCAGCATTTT. Amino acids: CASRVNQPQHF.

The V and J genes are TRBV2 and TRBJ1-2, with 7 positions matching TRBD1. In germline, CDR1 is SNHLY, CDR2 FYNNEI. The CDR3 has 14 residues. The ends lost 6 bases at V and 5 bases at J; junction bases unmatched: 9. The chain's CDR3 is CASRETGPSYGYTF. Here the CDR3 DNA reads TGTGCCAGCAGAGAGACAGGGCCTTCTTATGGCTACACCTTC. Variable domain in full (rest from reference TRBV2 and TRBJ1-2): EPEVTQTPSHQVTQMGQEVILRCVPISNHLYFYWYRQILGQKVEFLVSFYNNEISEKSEIFDDQFSVERPDGSNFTLKIRSTKLEDSAMYFCASRETGPSYGYTFGSGTRLTVV.

The chain recombines TRBV15 with TRBJ2-7, with 8 bases that match TRBD1. This CDR3 has 16 residues. V shed 5 bases and J 7 bases; nucleotides not matched to a gene: 16. Germline V gene sequence: CDR1 LNHNV, CDR2 YYDKDF (reference sequence). The DNA of the CDR3 is TGTGCCACCAGCGGTCCCGGGACAGGAGACTACAATGAGCAGTACTTC. Amino acids: CATSGPGTGDYNEQYF.

The chain couples TRBV4-3 to TRBJ2-4; 7 nucleotides match TRBD2. Germline V gene data show CDR1 as LGHNA and CDR2 as YSLEER. Germline trimming cut 5 bases from V and 7 bases from J; bases unmatched to any gene: 8. The CDR3 is 14 residues long. CDR3 in amino acids: CASSSRIGGNIQYF. In DNA form, the CDR3 reads TGCGCCAGCAGCAGCCGGATCGGGGGGAACATTCAGTACTTC.

This clonotype was picked up a small number of times. The rearrangement joins TRBV7-9 to TRBJ2-5, with 7 bases that match TRBD1. CDR1 and CDR2 (germline): SEHNR, FQNEAQ (reference sequence). V was pared by 4 bases and J by 1 base, with 9 bases of the junction left unmatched. The CDR3 covers 16 residues. CDR3 in DNA: TGTGCCAGCAGCTCGCCCCCGGGACAGAGCCAAGAGACCCAGTACTTC. Protein sequence: CASSSPPGQSQETQYF.